This TCR beta chain stems from a study of T-cell reconstitution after alpha-beta-depleted transplantation in children. Study-wide findings and caveats: The high TCRbeta diversity at day 60 in some patients came from surviving recipient T cells and thymic progenitors. Two months or so post-transplant, alpha-beta T cells reportedly derived from several hundred expanded graft clones.

During its preparation, the TCRbeta library received unique molecular identifiers. TCRdb used MiXCR to reprocess the PCR reads, holding one entry per CDR3 protein. The table has roughly 240,000 distinct CDR3 sequences, just under 8.5% seen once. This clonotype was counted many times. No antigen is known for it. CDR1 and CDR2 from the germline V gene are SGHRS and YFSETQ. The CDR3 runs to 14 residues. V lost 2 bases and J lost 3, with 12 bases in between. This TCR was recovered from a male patient younger than 18 who had a stem cell transplant for acute lymphoblastic leukemia, so the T cells may come from the graft donor. The sample was PBMCs, mostly from graft donor cells, taken 180 days after TCRalphabeta/CD19-depleted stem cell transplant. The chain recombines TRBV5-1 with TRBJ2-7, with a tentative D call TRBD1 (6 bases). The CDR3 protein is CASSFLQGSYEQYF. The CDR3, as DNA: TGCGCCAGCAGCTTCCTACAGGGAAGCTACGAGCAGTACTTC.